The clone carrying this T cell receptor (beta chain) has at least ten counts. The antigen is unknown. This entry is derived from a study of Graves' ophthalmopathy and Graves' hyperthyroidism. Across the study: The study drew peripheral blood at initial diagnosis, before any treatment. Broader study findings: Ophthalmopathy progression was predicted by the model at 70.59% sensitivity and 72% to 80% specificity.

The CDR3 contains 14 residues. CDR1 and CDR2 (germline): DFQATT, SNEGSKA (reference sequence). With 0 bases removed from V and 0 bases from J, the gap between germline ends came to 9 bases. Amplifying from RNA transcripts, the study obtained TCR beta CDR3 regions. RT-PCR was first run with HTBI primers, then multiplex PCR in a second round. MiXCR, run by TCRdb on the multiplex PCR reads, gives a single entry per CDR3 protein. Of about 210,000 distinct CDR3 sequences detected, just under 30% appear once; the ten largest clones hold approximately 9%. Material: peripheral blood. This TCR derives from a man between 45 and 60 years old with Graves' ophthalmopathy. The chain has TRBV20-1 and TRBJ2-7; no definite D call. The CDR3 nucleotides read TGCAGTGCTAGAGATCTTCGGAACTCCTACGAGCAGTACTTC. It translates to CSARDLRNSYEQYF.